This T cell receptor (beta chain) emerged from a study of radiation and T cells in renal cell carcinoma. The J segment lost 8 bases and the V segment lost 2 bases, leaving 5 bases of the junction unmatched. Germline values: CDR1 MGHDK, CDR2 SYGVNS. There are 15 residues in the CDR3. Documented time point: blood 4 weeks post-SBRT, at nephrectomy. Treatment: 15 Gy SBRT to primary tumor, nephrectomy 4 weeks later. Nephrectomy followed 15 Gy stereotactic body radiation by 4 weeks. Blood was sampled at baseline, 2 weeks and 4 weeks after SBRT. The method was immunoSEQ multiplex PCR; TCRdb's version includes in-frame clones alone and lacks a portion of them. The table includes 97,000 or so clones, 80% to 90% detected once.

This receptor was taken from a man in his 60s with renal cell carcinoma. The rearrangement joins TRBV25-1 to TRBJ2-1; TRBD2 matches 11 bases. The material was blood, obtained from a patient whose treatment included radiotherapy and nephrectomy. For the CDR3, the DNA is TGTGCCAGCAGTGAAACGGGACTAGCGGCCGATGAGCAGTTCTTC. Translating it yields CASSETGLAADEQFF.